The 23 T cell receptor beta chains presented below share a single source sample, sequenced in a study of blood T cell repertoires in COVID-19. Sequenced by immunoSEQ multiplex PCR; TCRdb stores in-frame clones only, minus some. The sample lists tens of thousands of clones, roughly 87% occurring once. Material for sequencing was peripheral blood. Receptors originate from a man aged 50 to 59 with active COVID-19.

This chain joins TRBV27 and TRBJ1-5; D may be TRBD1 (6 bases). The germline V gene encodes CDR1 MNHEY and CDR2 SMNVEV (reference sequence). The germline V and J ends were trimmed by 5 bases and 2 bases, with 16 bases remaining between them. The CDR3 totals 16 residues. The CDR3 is CASSLIGQRGNQPQHF. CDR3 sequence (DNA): TGTGCCAGCAGTCTAATAGGACAGAGGGGCAATCAGCCCCAGCATTTT.

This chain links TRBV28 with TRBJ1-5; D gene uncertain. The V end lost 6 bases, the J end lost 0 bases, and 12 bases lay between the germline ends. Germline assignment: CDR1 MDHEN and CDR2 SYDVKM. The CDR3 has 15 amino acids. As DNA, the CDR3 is TGTGCCAGCAGCGAGGGAGCATATAGCAATCAGCCCCAGCATTTT. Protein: CASSEGAYSNQPQHF.

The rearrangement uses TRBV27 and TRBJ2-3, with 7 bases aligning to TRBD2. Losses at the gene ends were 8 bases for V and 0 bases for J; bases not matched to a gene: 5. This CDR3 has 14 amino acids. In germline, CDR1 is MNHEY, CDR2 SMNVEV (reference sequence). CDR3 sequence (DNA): TGTGCCAGCCTCAGCGGGGATAGCACAGATACGCAGTATTTT. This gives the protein CASLSGDSTDTQYF.

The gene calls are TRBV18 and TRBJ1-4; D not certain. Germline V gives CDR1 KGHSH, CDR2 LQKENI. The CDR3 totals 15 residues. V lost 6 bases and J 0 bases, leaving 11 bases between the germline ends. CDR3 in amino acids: CASSQGGPTNEKLFF. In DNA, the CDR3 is TGTGCCAGCTCTCAAGGAGGGCCAACTAATGAAAAACTGTTTTTT.

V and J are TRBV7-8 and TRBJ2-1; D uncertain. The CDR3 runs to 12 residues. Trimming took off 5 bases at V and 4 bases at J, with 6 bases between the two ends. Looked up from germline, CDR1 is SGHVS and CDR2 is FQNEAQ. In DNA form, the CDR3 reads TGTGCCAGCAGCCCTGAGTACAATGAGCAGTTCTTC. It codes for CASSPEYNEQFF.

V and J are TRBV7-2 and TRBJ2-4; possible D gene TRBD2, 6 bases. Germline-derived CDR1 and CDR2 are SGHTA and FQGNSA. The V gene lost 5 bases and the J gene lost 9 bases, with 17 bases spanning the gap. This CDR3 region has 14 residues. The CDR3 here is CASSQGAGSSIQYF. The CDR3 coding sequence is TGTGCCAGCAGCCAAGGTGCGGGAAGTAGCATTCAGTACTTC. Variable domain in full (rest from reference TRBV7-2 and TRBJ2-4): GAGVSQSPSNKVTEKGKDVELRCDPISGHTALYWYRQSLGQGLEFLIYFQGNSAPDKSGLPSDRFSAERTGGSVSTLTIQRTQQEDSAVYLCASSQGAGSSIQYFGAGTRLSVL.

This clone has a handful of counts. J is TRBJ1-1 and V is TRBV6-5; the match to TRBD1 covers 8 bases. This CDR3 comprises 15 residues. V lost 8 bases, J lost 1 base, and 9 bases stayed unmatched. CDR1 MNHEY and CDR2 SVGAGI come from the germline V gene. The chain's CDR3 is CASPSRDRSNTEAFF. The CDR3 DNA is TGTGCCAGCCCTTCCCGGGACAGGTCGAACACTGAAGCTTTCTTT.

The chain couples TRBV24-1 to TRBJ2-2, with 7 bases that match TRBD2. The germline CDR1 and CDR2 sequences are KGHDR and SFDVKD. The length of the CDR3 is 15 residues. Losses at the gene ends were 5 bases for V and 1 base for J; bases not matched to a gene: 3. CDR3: CATSGREENTGELFF. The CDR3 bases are TGTGCCACCAGTGGACGGGAGGAGAACACCGGGGAGCTGTTTTTT.

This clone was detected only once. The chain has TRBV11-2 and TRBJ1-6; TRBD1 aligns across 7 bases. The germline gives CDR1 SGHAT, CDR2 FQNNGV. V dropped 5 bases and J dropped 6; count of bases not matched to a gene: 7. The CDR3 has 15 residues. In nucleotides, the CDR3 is TGTGCCAGCAGCCCGAGACAGGGTTTTAATTCACCCCTCCACTTT. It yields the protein CASSPRQGFNSPLHF. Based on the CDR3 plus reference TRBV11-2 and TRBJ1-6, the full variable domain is EAGVAQSPRYKIIEKRQSVAFWCNPISGHATLYWYQQILGQGPKLLIQFQNNGVVDDSQLPKDRFSAERLKGVDSTLKIQPAKLEDSAVYLCASSPRQGFNSPLHFGNGTRLTVT.

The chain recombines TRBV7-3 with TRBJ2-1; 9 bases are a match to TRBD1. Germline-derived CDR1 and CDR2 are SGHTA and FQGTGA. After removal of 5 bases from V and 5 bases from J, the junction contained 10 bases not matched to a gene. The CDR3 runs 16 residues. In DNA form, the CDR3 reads TGTGCCAGCAGCCCACGGGGGACAGGGTTTAACAATGAGCAGTTCTTC. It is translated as CASSPRGTGFNNEQFF.

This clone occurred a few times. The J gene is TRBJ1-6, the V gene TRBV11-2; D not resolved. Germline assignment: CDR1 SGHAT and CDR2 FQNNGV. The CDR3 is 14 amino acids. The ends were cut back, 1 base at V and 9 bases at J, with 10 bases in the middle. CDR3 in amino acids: CASSLGSTRSPLHF. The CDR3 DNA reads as TGTGCCAGCAGCTTAGGCTCTACCCGTTCACCCCTCCACTTT.

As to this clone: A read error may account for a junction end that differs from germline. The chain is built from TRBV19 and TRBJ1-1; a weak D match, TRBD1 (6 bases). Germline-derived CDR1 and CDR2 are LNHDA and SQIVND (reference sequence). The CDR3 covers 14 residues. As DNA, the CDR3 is TGTGCCAGTAGTTCTCTCGTTAGGGACACTCAAGCTTTCTTT. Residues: CASSSLVRDTQAFF.

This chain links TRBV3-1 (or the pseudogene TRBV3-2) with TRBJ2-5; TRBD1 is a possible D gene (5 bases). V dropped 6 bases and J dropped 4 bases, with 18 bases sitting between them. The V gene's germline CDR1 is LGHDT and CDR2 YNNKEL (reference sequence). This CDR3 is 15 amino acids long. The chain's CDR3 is CASSLGRGVIETQYF. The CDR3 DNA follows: TGTGCCAGCAGTCTGGGTAGGGGTGTTATAGAGACCCAGTACTTC.

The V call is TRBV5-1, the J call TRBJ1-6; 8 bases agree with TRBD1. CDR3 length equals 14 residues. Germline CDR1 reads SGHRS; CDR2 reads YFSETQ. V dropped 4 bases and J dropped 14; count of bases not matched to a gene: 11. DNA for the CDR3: TGCGCCAGCAGCACCGGACAGGGCGGGGAGACCCTCCACTTT. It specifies CASSTGQGGETLHF.

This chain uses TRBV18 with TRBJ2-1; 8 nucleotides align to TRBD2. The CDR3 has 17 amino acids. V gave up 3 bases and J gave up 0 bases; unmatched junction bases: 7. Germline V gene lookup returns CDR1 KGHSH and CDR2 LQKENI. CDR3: CASSPNPLAGSYNEQFF. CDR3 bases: TGTGCCAGCTCACCCAATCCCCTAGCGGGCTCCTACAATGAGCAGTTCTTC.

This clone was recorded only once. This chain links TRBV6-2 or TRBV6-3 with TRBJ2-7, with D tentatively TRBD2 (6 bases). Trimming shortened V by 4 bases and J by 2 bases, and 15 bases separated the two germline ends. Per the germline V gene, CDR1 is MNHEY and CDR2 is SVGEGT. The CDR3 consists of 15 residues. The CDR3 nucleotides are TGTGCCAGCAGTTGGGACTTCTTACCCCCCTACGAGCAGTACTTC. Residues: CASSWDFLPPYEQYF.

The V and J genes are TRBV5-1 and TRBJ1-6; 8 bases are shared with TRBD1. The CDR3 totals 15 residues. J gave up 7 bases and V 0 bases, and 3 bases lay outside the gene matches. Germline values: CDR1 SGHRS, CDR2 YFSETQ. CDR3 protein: CASSLVGQANSPLHF. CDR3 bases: TGCGCCAGCAGCTTGGTGGGACAGGCAAATTCACCCCTCCACTTT.

The CDR3 nucleotides are TGTGCCAGCAAGTGGAACAGGGGGCAAGATACGCAGTATTTT. It is translated as CASKWNRGQDTQYF. V is TRBV27 and J is TRBJ2-3, with 9 positions matching TRBD1. Losses at the gene ends were 7 bases for V and 5 bases for J; bases not matched to a gene: 7. The CDR3 length is 14 residues. Germline V gene data show CDR1 as MNHEY and CDR2 as SMNVEV (reference sequence).

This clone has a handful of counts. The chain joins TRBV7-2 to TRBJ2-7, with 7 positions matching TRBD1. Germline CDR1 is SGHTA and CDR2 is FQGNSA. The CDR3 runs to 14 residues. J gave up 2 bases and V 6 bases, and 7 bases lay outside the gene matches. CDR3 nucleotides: TGTGCCAGCAGATCGGGACAGCCTACCTACGAGCAGTACTTC. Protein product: CASRSGQPTYEQYF.

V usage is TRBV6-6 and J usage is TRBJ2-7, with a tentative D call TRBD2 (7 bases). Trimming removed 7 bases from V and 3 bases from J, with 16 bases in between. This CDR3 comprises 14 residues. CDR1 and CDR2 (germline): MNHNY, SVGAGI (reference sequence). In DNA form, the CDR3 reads TGTGCCAGCAATCGGGGGGCGACGGTCTACGAGCAGTACTTC. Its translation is CASNRGATVYEQYF.

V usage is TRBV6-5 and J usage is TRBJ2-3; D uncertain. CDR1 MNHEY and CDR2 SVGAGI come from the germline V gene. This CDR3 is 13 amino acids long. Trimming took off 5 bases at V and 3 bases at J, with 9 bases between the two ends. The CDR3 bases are TGTGCCAGCAGTCGCACCACTACAGATACGCAGTATTTT. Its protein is CASSRTTTDTQYF.

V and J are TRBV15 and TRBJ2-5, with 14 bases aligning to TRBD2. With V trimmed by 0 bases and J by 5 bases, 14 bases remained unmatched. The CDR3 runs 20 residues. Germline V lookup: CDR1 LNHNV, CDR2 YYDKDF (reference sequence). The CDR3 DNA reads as TGTGCCACCAGCAGAGACCAGACTAGCGGGGGGGCCCGACGGCGGGAGACCCAGTACTTC. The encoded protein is CATSRDQTSGGARRRETQYF.

CDR3 region: CASSHSNEQFF. The DNA of the CDR3 is TGTGCCAGCAGCCATTCTAATGAGCAGTTCTTC. The genes are TRBV6-2 or TRBV6-3 and TRBJ2-1; D is uncertain. Trimming cost V 6 bases and J 7 bases, with 7 bases left between them. The CDR3 covers 11 residues. The germline CDR1 and CDR2 sequences are MNHEY and SVGEGT.